The next 30 T cell receptor beta chains were all read from a single sample in a study of cytomegalovirus exposure and HLA in healthy donors. Primers included in the PCR were 60 Vbeta and 13 Jbeta primers. TCRdb's table, derived via immunoSEQ multiplex PCR, lists solely in-frame clones and lacks some. Here the sample spans 130,000 to 150,000 clones, around three quarters being singletons. Sample: PBMCs. The receptors were sampled from a man aged 40-49 years in good health and CMV-seropositive.

The chain is built from TRBV5-1 and TRBJ1-4; a weak D match, TRBD1 (6 bases). Per the germline V gene, CDR1 is SGHRS and CDR2 is YFSETQ. The CDR3 runs to 14 residues. The V end lost 2 bases, the J end lost 8 bases, and 13 bases lay between the germline ends. The CDR3 loop reads CASSFRDKKEKLFF. CDR3 DNA: TGCGCCAGCAGCTTCCGGGACAAAAAGGAAAAACTGTTTTTT.

The rearrangement links TRBV6-5 to TRBJ2-5; 11 bases fit TRBD2. V shed 6 bases, J shed 5 bases, and the junction held 5 bases outside the gene matches. Germline CDR1 reads MNHEY; CDR2 reads SVGAGI. The CDR3 is made up of 14 amino acids. DNA of the CDR3: TGTGCCAGCAGATTAGCGGGAGGGGGGGAGACCCAGTACTTC. Amino acid sequence: CASRLAGGGETQYF.

The genes are TRBV19 and TRBJ1-1; D might be TRBD1 (5 bases). This CDR3 contains 14 residues. Germline loops: CDR1 LNHDA, CDR2 SQIVND (reference sequence). V shed 7 bases and J shed 6 bases, with 18 bases lying between them. CDR3: CASTQGGDYAEAFF. In DNA, the CDR3 is TGTGCCAGTACCCAAGGAGGGGATTATGCTGAAGCTTTCTTT.

This chain connects TRBV5-1 to TRBJ1-3, with 7 bases that match TRBD1. The CDR3 is 15 residues long. CDR1 and CDR2 from the germline V gene are SGHRS and YFSETQ. The trim removed 5 bases at V and 0 bases at J, leaving 5 bases unmatched. The CDR3 bases are TGCGCCAGCAGGACAGGGACCTCCTCTGGAAACACCATATATTTT. Translation gives CASRTGTSSGNTIYF.

The chain recombines TRBV6-1 with TRBJ1-6; weak D call: TRBD1 (5 bases). This CDR3 has 15 residues. Germline loops: CDR1 MNHNS, CDR2 SASEGT. The V gene lost 3 bases and the J gene lost 7 bases, with 13 bases spanning the gap. CDR3 sequence: CASSDYGTRNSPLHF. The DNA of the CDR3 is TGTGCCAGCAGTGATTACGGGACTAGAAATTCACCCCTCCACTTT.

The chain has TRBV7-2 and TRBJ2-3, with TRBD2 matching over 9 bases. Germline V CDR1 and CDR2: SGHTA, FQGNSA. The J segment lost 4 bases and the V segment lost 1 base, leaving 12 bases of the junction unmatched. CDR3 length: 18 residues. The CDR3 sequence: CASSLGKGAGGGADTQYF. CDR3 sequence (DNA): TGTGCCAGCAGCTTAGGGAAGGGAGCGGGGGGCGGCGCAGATACGCAGTATTTT.

The chain joins TRBV5-4 to TRBJ2-3; 8 bases match TRBD2. CDR1 is SGHNT, CDR2 YYREEE, per germline (reference sequence). V was pared by 0 bases and J by 7 bases, with 7 bases of the junction left unmatched. The CDR3 length is 15 residues. In nucleotides, the CDR3 is TGTGCCAGCAGCTTGGGAGACGGGGGGGGTCATACGCAGTATTTT. Its translation: CASSLGDGGGHTQYF.

V usage is TRBV29-1 and J usage is TRBJ2-7; D remains ambiguous. This CDR3 is 13 amino acids long. The germline CDR1 and CDR2 sequences are SQVTM and ANQGSEA. V was cut by 5 bases and J by 0 bases, with 11 bases left in between. The CDR3 protein is CSVLIPNSYEQYF. DNA for the CDR3: TGCAGCGTTCTAATCCCCAACTCCTACGAGCAGTACTTC.

The V and J genes are TRBV4-1 and TRBJ1-1; 11 positions agree with TRBD1. CDR3 length: 15 residues. Germline-derived CDR1 and CDR2 are MGHRA and YSYEKL. With 8 bases clipped from V and 0 bases from J, the junction kept 5 bases outside the gene matches. The CDR3 sequence: CASGGQGALNTEAFF. DNA of the CDR3: TGCGCCAGCGGCGGACAGGGGGCCTTGAACACTGAAGCTTTCTTT.

V gene TRBV19 combines with J gene TRBJ2-5; 9 positions agree with TRBD1. Per germline, CDR1 LNHDA and CDR2 SQIVND (reference sequence). This CDR3 spans 15 amino acids. V dropped 3 bases and J dropped 4; count of bases not matched to a gene: 6. CDR3 coding DNA: TGTGCCAGTAGTATTATGTCGACAGGGGGAGAGACCCAGTACTTC. Translating it yields CASSIMSTGGETQYF.

The CDR3 region has the DNA TGTGCCAGCAGAACAGGGATAGCAGGGGAAGCTTTCTTT. Translation: CASRTGIAGEAFF. The genes are TRBV2 and TRBJ1-1; TRBD1 might be the D (6 bases). This CDR3 is 13 amino acids long. V lost 6 bases and J lost 8, with 16 bases in between. CDR1 and CDR2 (germline): SNHLY, FYNNEI.

The V gene is TRBV9, the J gene TRBJ2-1, with 8 bases identical to TRBD2. The CDR3 is 16 residues long. Germline values: CDR1 SGDLS, CDR2 YYNGEE. The V segment lost 2 bases and the J segment 4 bases; nucleotides outside the gene matches: 8. The CDR3 bases are TGTGCCAGCAGCGTCCTCAGCGGGAGTCTGTACAATGAGCAGTTCTTC. It yields the protein CASSVLSGSLYNEQFF.

CDR3 sequence: CASSPLGNRYEQYF. The CDR3 region has the DNA TGTGCCAGCAGCCCTCTGGGCAACAGATACGAGCAGTACTTC. The gene calls are TRBV4-2 and TRBJ2-7, with unresolved D. Trimming cost V 4 bases and J 4 bases, with 14 bases left between them. The length of the CDR3 is 14 residues. Germline CDR1 LGHNA, CDR2 YNFKEQ.

The V gene is TRBV30, the J gene TRBJ2-1; tentatively, D is TRBD2 (5 bases). The CDR3 is 14 amino acids. V lost 0 bases to trimming and J lost 4 bases, with 10 bases between them. The germline V gene encodes CDR1 GTSNPN and CDR2 SVGIG (reference sequence). In DNA form, the CDR3 reads TGTGCCTGGAGTGTATTAGCGCGATACAATGAGCAGTTCTTC. Amino acids: CAWSVLARYNEQFF.

This clone was found a few times. Other DNA sequences in the sample encode the same CDR3. The rearrangement links TRBV19 to TRBJ1-2; 8 bases map to TRBD1. With 9 bases clipped from V and 2 bases from J, the junction kept 8 bases outside the gene matches. Germline V lookup: CDR1 LNHDA, CDR2 SQIVND (reference sequence). The CDR3 sequence is 14 residues long. DNA for the CDR3: TGTGCCAGCTCCTTTCAGGGGGCCAACTATGGCTACACCTTC. Translating gives CASSFQGANYGYTF.

This clone was detected a few times. The chain is built from TRBV5-5 and TRBJ1-1, with 8 bases identical to TRBD1. The junction had 8 bases not matched to a gene; V was cut back by 4 bases and J by 3 bases. CDR3 length: 15 amino acids. The germline V gene has CDR1 SGHKS and CDR2 YYEKEE (reference sequence). The CDR3 DNA sequence: TGTGCCAGCAGCCTAGATACAGGGGGATACACTGAAGCTTTCTTT. This encodes CASSLDTGGYTEAFF.

V and J are TRBV5-1 and TRBJ1-1, with TRBD1 identical over 8 bases. V dropped 0 bases and J dropped 4; count of bases not matched to a gene: 2. The CDR3 is 14 residues long. CDR1 is SGHRS and CDR2 is YFSETQ in the germline V gene. In nucleotides, the CDR3 is TGCGCCAGCAGCTTGGACAGGGGGGGCACTGAAGCTTTCTTT. Encoded protein: CASSLDRGGTEAFF. The whole variable domain, remainder taken from reference TRBV5-1 and TRBJ1-1, is KAGVTQTPRYLIKTRGQQVTLSCSPISGHRSVSWYQQTPGQGLQFLFEYFSETQRNKGNFPGRFSGRQFSNSRSEMNVSTLELGDSALYLCASSLDRGGTEAFFGQGTRLTVV.

This clone appeared a few times. The rearrangement links TRBV28 to TRBJ2-7, with D hard to call. Germline V lookup: CDR1 MDHEN, CDR2 SYDVKM. V gave up 3 bases and J gave up 2 bases, with 14 bases separating them. This CDR3 spans 15 amino acids. CDR3 amino acids: CASSLVSTEPYEQYF. CDR3 DNA sequence: TGTGCCAGCAGTTTGGTCTCCACAGAACCCTACGAGCAGTACTTC.

The chain combines TRBV11-2 with TRBJ2-3; 11 positions match TRBD1. In germline, CDR1 is SGHAT, CDR2 FQNNGV. The CDR3 spans 16 residues. The V and J ends lost 2 bases and 7 bases, in that order; junction bases with no gene match: 8. In nucleotides, the CDR3 is TGTGCCAGCAGCTTACGGCCGGGACAGGGGGTATATACGCAGTATTTT. This encodes CASSLRPGQGVYTQYF.

This clone was recorded once. This chain joins TRBV14 and TRBJ2-7; perhaps TRBD1 as D (7 bases). The germline V and J ends were trimmed by 0 bases and 2 bases, with 8 bases remaining between them. The CDR3 has 14 residues. The V gene's germline CDR1 is SGHDN and CDR2 FVKESK. CDR3 DNA sequence: TGTGCCAGCAGCCAAGACAGGGGGGCCTACGAGCAGTACTTC. It translates to CASSQDRGAYEQYF.

V usage is TRBV6-5 and J usage is TRBJ2-7, with D possibly being TRBD1 (5 bases). Looked up from germline, CDR1 is MNHEY and CDR2 is SVGAGI. The CDR3 totals 15 residues. V lost 8 bases and J 2 bases, leaving 19 bases between the germline ends. CDR3 bases: TGTGCCAGCGGACCATGGACATCAGTCCCCTACGAGCAGTACTTC. This encodes CASGPWTSVPYEQYF.

The chain employs TRBV6-1 and TRBJ1-5; D might be TRBD1 (5 bases). The germline gives CDR1 MNHNS, CDR2 SASEGT. V lost 2 bases and J lost 5, with 7 bases in between. The CDR3 loop spans 13 amino acids. CDR3 residues: CASSETGHQPQHF. The CDR3 nucleotides read TGTGCCAGCAGTGAAACAGGCCATCAGCCCCAGCATTTT.

This clone was recorded a few times. The CDR3 DNA is TGTGCCAGCACCTTAAGGGGGGGGGCAGGGGGCCTCTATGGCTACACCTTC. It yields the protein CASTLRGGAGGLYGYTF. The rearrangement uses TRBV27 and TRBJ1-2; 8 positions match TRBD1. Per the germline V gene, CDR1 is MNHEY and CDR2 is SMNVEV (reference sequence). Trimming removed 7 bases from V and 4 bases from J; junction bases left unmatched: 17. The CDR3 contains 17 residues.

J is TRBJ1-2 and V is TRBV7-6; a weak D match, TRBD1 (6 bases). Germline CDR1 reads SGHVS; CDR2 reads FNYEAQ. This CDR3 has 14 amino acids. Trimming shortened V by 6 bases and J by 4 bases, and 15 bases separated the two germline ends. CDR3 residues: CASRPGGRGYGYTF. The DNA for the CDR3 is TGTGCCAGCAGGCCGGGGGGCCGCGGCTATGGCTACACCTTC.

The chain combines TRBV6-5 with TRBJ1-4; TRBD1 agrees at 10 bases. The ends lost 0 bases at V and 6 bases at J; junction bases unmatched: 1. The CDR3 length is 15 residues. Germline V gives CDR1 MNHEY, CDR2 SVGAGI. The CDR3 region has the DNA TGTGCCAGCAGTTACTCGGGGACAGGGGATGAAAAACTGTTTTTT. This codes for CASSYSGTGDEKLFF.

This chain links TRBV15 with TRBJ2-7; D might be TRBD1 (6 bases). CDR1 and CDR2 (germline): LNHNV, YYDKDF (reference sequence). CDR3 size: 18 residues. Trimming pared 4 bases from V and 1 base from J, leaving 23 bases between. CDR3 bases: TGTGCCACCAGCATACCCCGAGGACAGTCCACGTCATCCTACGAGCAGTACTTC. It encodes CATSIPRGQSTSSYEQYF.

This chain uses TRBV4-1 with TRBJ2-5, with TRBD1 identical over 10 bases. The germline CDR1 and CDR2 sequences are MGHRA and YSYEKL. CDR3 length: 17 residues. The junction had 9 bases not matched to a gene; V was cut back by 0 bases and J by 5 bases. Here the CDR3 DNA reads TGCGCCAGCAGCCAAGATGGGGACAGGGGATCCGTGGAGACCCAGTACTTC. Amino acid sequence: CASSQDGDRGSVETQYF.

V and J are TRBV6-1 and TRBJ2-3; 10 nucleotides align to TRBD2. Per the germline V gene, CDR1 is MNHNS and CDR2 is SASEGT. This CDR3 spans 16 amino acids. V dropped 7 bases and J dropped 2; count of bases not matched to a gene: 9. CDR3 DNA sequence: TGTGCCAGCACCGAAGCGGGAGGGCGGTCCACAGATACGCAGTATTTT. Encoded protein: CASTEAGGRSTDTQYF.

This chain links TRBV5-1 with TRBJ2-2, with 8 bases identical to TRBD1. CDR1 SGHRS and CDR2 YFSETQ come from the germline V gene. Trimming removed 7 bases from V and 5 bases from J; junction bases left unmatched: 7. The CDR3 is 14 amino acids. CDR3 protein: CASRSRGLTGELFF. As DNA, the CDR3 is TGCGCCAGCCGCAGCAGGGGGCTGACCGGGGAGCTGTTTTTT.

The gene calls are TRBV4-3 and TRBJ2-3, with 12 nucleotides matching TRBD2. With V trimmed by 0 bases and J by 4 bases, 14 bases remained unmatched. The CDR3 consists of 20 residues. The germline gives CDR1 LGHNA, CDR2 YSLEER. The CDR3 loop reads CASSQDSSASGGASADTQYF. The CDR3 DNA follows: TGCGCCAGCAGCCAAGATAGTTCGGCTAGCGGGGGGGCTTCGGCAGATACGCAGTATTTT.